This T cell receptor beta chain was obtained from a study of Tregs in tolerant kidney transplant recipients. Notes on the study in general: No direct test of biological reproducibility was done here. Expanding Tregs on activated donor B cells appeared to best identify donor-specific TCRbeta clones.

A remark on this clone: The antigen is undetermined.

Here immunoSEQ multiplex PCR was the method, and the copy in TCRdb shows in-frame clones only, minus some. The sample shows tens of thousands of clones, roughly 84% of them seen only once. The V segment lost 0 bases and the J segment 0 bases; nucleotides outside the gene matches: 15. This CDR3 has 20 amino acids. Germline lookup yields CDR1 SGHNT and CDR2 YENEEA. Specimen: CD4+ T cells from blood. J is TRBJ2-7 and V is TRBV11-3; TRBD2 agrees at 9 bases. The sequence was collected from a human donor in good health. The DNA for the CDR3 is TGTGCCAGCAGCTTAGAACCTCTAGCGGGGTTGCCGGGAGGCTCCTACGAGCAGTACTTC. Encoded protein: CASSLEPLAGLPGGSYEQYF.